This TCR beta chain was profiled in a study of T cells in localized non-small cell lung cancer. This CDR3 is built from 18 residues. The V segment lost 0 bases and the J segment 2 bases; nucleotides outside the gene matches: 9. Germline CDR1 reads SGHTS; CDR2 reads YDEGEE. TCRdb keeps only in-frame clones here, not all; method: immunoSEQ multiplex PCR. The sample shows roughly 36,000 clones, 75% to 85% of them seen only once. This TCR derives from a woman between 40 and 69 years old with stage II squamous cell lung carcinoma. The J gene is TRBJ2-1, the V gene TRBV5-8, with TRBD2 identical over 9 bases. The sample consisted of PBMCs, taken before any cancer treatment. The CDR3 protein is CASSLGRGSSGAYNEQFF. CDR3 DNA sequence: TGTGCCAGCAGCTTGGGGCGGGGTTCTAGCGGGGCCTACAATGAGCAGTTCTTC.